Here is one T cell receptor (beta chain) with its context. This specimen comes from a study of spatial heterogeneity in lung cancer. Overall study: Averaged across combinations, each unique TCR and UMI pairing appeared more than ten times in raw reads, which were uncorrected.

TCRdb independently ran MiXCR on the 5' RACE reads; one entry per CDR3 protein. The profile shows 30,000 to 45,000 distinct CDR3 sequences, roughly 8% of them singletons. Time point meaning: sample taken at primary tumor resection. The donor population consisted of 72 patients with untreated, early-stage non-small cell lung cancer. Unsorted whole RNA of tumor, nontumor lung or frozen PBMC was sequenced. The germline gives CDR1 MNHEY, CDR2 SVGAGI. V lost 0 bases, J lost 4 bases, and 15 bases lay in between. CDR3 length: 16 residues. Specimen: PBMCs, collected at surgery. This clonotype was sampled from a male donor with early-stage non-small cell lung cancer. The chain couples TRBV6-5 to TRBJ1-1, with D perhaps matching TRBD1 (6 bases). CDR3 sequence reads: CASSYSRRGGATEAFF. CDR3 DNA: TGTGCCAGCAGTTACTCTAGAAGAGGGGGGGCCACTGAAGCTTTCTTT.